One sample yielded the 31 T cell receptor beta chains listed below, sequenced in a study of control samples from healthy donors and cancer patients. The repertoire was sequenced with immunoSEQ multiplex PCR; TCRdb's copy has only in-frame clones and lacks some. The table records nearly 40,000 clones, 92% of them present only once. Sequencing was carried out using blood. The receptors originated from a woman between 45 and 60 years old in good health.

This chain links TRBV9 with TRBJ1-3; D ambiguous. The CDR3 has 16 amino acids. Germline-derived CDR1 and CDR2 are SGDLS and YYNGEE. V was pared by 3 bases and J by 0 bases, with 13 bases between. The CDR3 spells CASSALAGASGNTIYF. CDR3 nucleotide sequence: TGTGCCAGCAGCGCCTTAGCTGGAGCCTCTGGAAACACCATATATTTT.

The rearrangement links TRBV30 to TRBJ1-2; 8 nucleotides match TRBD1. Trimming removed 4 bases from V and 3 bases from J; junction bases left unmatched: 1. The CDR3 has 12 amino acids. Germline V lookup: CDR1 GTSNPN, CDR2 SVGIG (reference sequence). CDR3 amino acids: CAWTGGDYGYTF. The CDR3 bases are TGTGCCTGGACAGGGGGCGACTATGGCTACACCTTC.

The chain combines TRBV14 with TRBJ2-5; D is undetermined. Trimming cost V 0 bases and J 7 bases, with 3 bases left between them. The germline V gene encodes CDR1 SGHDN and CDR2 FVKESK. CDR3 length: 11 amino acids. CDR3 residues: CASSQEWTQYF. The CDR3, as DNA: TGTGCCAGCAGCCAAGAATGGACCCAGTACTTC.

J is TRBJ1-2 and V is TRBV19; unclear D gene. Germline V lookup: CDR1 LNHDA, CDR2 SQIVND (reference sequence). The CDR3 is 14 residues long. V lost 0 bases to trimming and J lost 3 bases, with 8 bases between them. This CDR3 reads CASSIDAGYYGYTF. In nucleotides, the CDR3 is TGTGCCAGTAGTATAGACGCAGGCTACTATGGCTACACCTTC.

The rearrangement joins TRBV6-2 or TRBV6-3 to TRBJ2-7; D tentatively fits TRBD1 or TRBD2 (5 bases each). The CDR3 sequence is 13 residues long. V dropped 4 bases and J dropped 4 bases, with 11 bases sitting between them. Looked up from germline, CDR1 is MNHEY and CDR2 is SVGEGT. CDR3 residues: CASSFRGRYEQYF. The DNA of the CDR3 is TGTGCCAGCAGTTTCCGGGGCAGGTACGAGCAGTACTTC.

This chain joins TRBV27 and TRBJ2-3, with D perhaps matching TRBD1 or TRBD2 (5 bases each). This CDR3 is built from 15 residues. CDR1 and CDR2 from the germline V gene are MNHEY and SMNVEV (reference sequence). V was trimmed by 2 bases and J by 3 bases, leaving 12 bases between them. The CDR3 DNA reads as TGTGCCAGCAGTTTAGGGGACCGACGGACAGATACGCAGTATTTT. Protein product: CASSLGDRRTDTQYF.

V is TRBV9 and J is TRBJ1-3; maybe TRBD1 (6 bases). Germline assignment: CDR1 SGDLS and CDR2 YYNGEE. The CDR3 runs to 17 residues. Trimming removed 2 bases from V and 0 bases from J, with 15 bases in between. The CDR3 loop reads CASSVRGTPNSGNTIYF. In DNA, the CDR3 is TGTGCCAGCAGCGTTCGCGGGACACCCAACTCTGGAAACACCATATATTTT.

This sequence joins TRBV25-1 and TRBJ1-2; 7 bases align to TRBD1. The germline gives CDR1 MGHDK, CDR2 SYGVNS. V was clipped by 2 bases and J by 1 base; unmatched bases: 10. This CDR3 is built from 17 residues. The CDR3 DNA reads as TGTGCCAGCAGTGAAACAACTCCGGGACAGCATAACTATGGCTACACCTTC. Its protein is CASSETTPGQHNYGYTF.

The rearrangement links TRBV7-8 to TRBJ2-5; 7 bases align to TRBD2. Germline-derived CDR1 and CDR2 are SGHVS and FQNEAQ. V dropped 2 bases and J dropped 5; count of bases not matched to a gene: 5. The CDR3 runs 14 residues. CDR3 bases: TGTGCCAGCAGCTTAAGCGGGGCCAGGGAGACCCAGTACTTC. It translates to CASSLSGARETQYF.

The rearrangement links TRBV19 to TRBJ1-4; 8 bases align to TRBD1. V gave up 6 bases and J gave up 2 bases; unmatched junction bases: 11. Germline lookup yields CDR1 LNHDA and CDR2 SQIVND (reference sequence). The CDR3 extends over 17 amino acids. The CDR3 DNA reads TGTGCCAGTAGCGGACAGGGTTTCTTGGTCACTAATGAAAAACTGTTTTTT. As protein: CASSGQGFLVTNEKLFF.

The chain links TRBV6-6 to TRBJ1-2; TRBD1 might be the D (5 bases). Trimming left V 6 bases short and J 8 bases short, with 25 bases between. The CDR3 loop spans 16 amino acids. Germline lookup yields CDR1 MNHNY and CDR2 SVGAGI (reference sequence). The chain's CDR3 is CASSPQGTDRIRGYTF. CDR3 in DNA: TGTGCCAGCAGCCCGCAAGGGACGGATCGAATCAGGGGCTACACCTTC.

This chain uses TRBV6-5 with TRBJ2-1; 9 nucleotides match TRBD2. This CDR3 has 13 residues. Germline V gene data show CDR1 as MNHEY and CDR2 as SVGAGI. V lost 6 bases to trimming and J lost 8 bases; unmatched junction nucleotides: 5. The chain's CDR3 is CASRAGGPYEQFF. DNA for the CDR3: TGTGCCAGCAGGGCGGGGGGGCCCTATGAGCAGTTCTTC.

The chain couples TRBV6-5 to TRBJ2-1, with D maybe TRBD1 (5 bases). The V end lost 2 bases, the J end lost 3 bases, and 14 bases lay between the germline ends. CDR1 and CDR2 (germline): MNHEY, SVGAGI. The length of the CDR3 is 16 residues. CDR3: CASSYTTGSHYNEQFF. The CDR3 coding sequence is TGTGCCAGCAGTTACACAACAGGATCACACTACAATGAGCAGTTCTTC.

J is TRBJ1-1 and V is TRBV5-4; the match to TRBD1 covers 8 bases. V shed 0 bases and J 6 bases; nucleotides not matched to a gene: 4. The germline CDR1 and CDR2 sequences are SGHNT and YYREEE (reference sequence). This CDR3 comprises 14 residues. CDR3 amino acids: CASSLEDRVPEAFF. CDR3 sequence (DNA): TGTGCCAGCAGCTTGGAGGACAGGGTCCCTGAAGCTTTCTTT.

The chain has TRBV3-1 (or the pseudogene TRBV3-2) and TRBJ1-2; D remains ambiguous. This CDR3 comprises 13 residues. The V end was cut by 3 bases, the J end by 5 bases, with 10 bases between. Germline CDR1 LGHDT, CDR2 YNNKEL (reference sequence). The CDR3 spells CASSQNNPYGYTF. The CDR3 DNA reads as TGTGCCAGCAGCCAGAATAACCCTTATGGCTACACCTTC.

This sequence joins TRBV3-1 (or the pseudogene TRBV3-2) and TRBJ2-7; D perhaps matches TRBD2 (5 bases). The CDR3 consists of 18 residues. Trimming pared 0 bases from V and 6 bases from J, leaving 24 bases between. Germline V gives CDR1 LGHDT, CDR2 YNNKEL (reference sequence). This CDR3 is CASSQDTLRHTISGEQYF. In DNA, the CDR3 is TGTGCCAGCAGCCAAGATACATTGCGACACACGATAAGCGGCGAGCAGTACTTC.

This clone has only one observation. This chain links TRBV5-5 with TRBJ2-1; 7 bases fit TRBD1. V lost 0 bases, J lost 8 bases, and 8 bases stayed unmatched. The CDR3 length is 15 residues. Germline lookup yields CDR1 SGHKS and CDR2 YYEKEE (reference sequence). The CDR3 DNA reads TGTGCCAGCAGCTTGGCCGTTAACAGGGGCTATGAGCAGTTCTTC. Protein: CASSLAVNRGYEQFF.

The chain is built from TRBV6-2 or TRBV6-3 and TRBJ2-5; 7 bases agree with TRBD2. Losses at the gene ends were 5 bases for V and 5 bases for J; bases not matched to a gene: 17. Germline V CDR1 and CDR2: MNHEY, SVGEGT. This CDR3 has 17 amino acids. As DNA, the CDR3 is TGTGCCAGCAGTACCCCGAGGCGGGGGTCCCGTTCGGAGACCCAGTACTTC. This translates into CASSTPRRGSRSETQYF.

The V call is TRBV7-3, the J call TRBJ1-3, with D possibly being TRBD1 (6 bases). Germline V gene sequence: CDR1 SGHTA, CDR2 FQGTGA. The V gene lost 4 bases and the J gene lost 0 bases, with 10 bases spanning the gap. This CDR3 spans 15 amino acids. CDR3 in amino acids: CASSSDSSSGNTIYF. The CDR3 region has the DNA TGTGCCAGCAGCTCGGACAGCAGCTCTGGAAACACCATATATTTT.

V gene TRBV24-1 combines with J gene TRBJ2-2; TRBD2 agrees at 10 bases. The germline V gene has CDR1 KGHDR and CDR2 SFDVKD. With V trimmed by 5 bases and J by 1 base, 6 bases remained unmatched. The CDR3 runs 17 residues. CDR3 sequence: CATSGAGLAVNTGELFF. CDR3 sequence (DNA): TGTGCCACCAGTGGCGCAGGACTAGCGGTGAACACCGGGGAGCTGTTTTTT.

This clone was observed once. CDR3 sequence: CASSQAAVPSTDTQYF. The CDR3 DNA reads as TGCGCCAGCAGCCAAGCCGCGGTTCCAAGCACAGATACGCAGTATTTT. The chain carries TRBV4-1 and TRBJ2-3; no firm D call. The ends were cut back, 1 base at V and 0 bases at J, with 11 bases in the middle. This CDR3 spans 16 amino acids. From germline, CDR1 is MGHRA and CDR2 YSYEKL.

Notes on this clone: The sample carries other DNA sequences with the same CDR3. V and J are TRBV9 and TRBJ1-3; D unresolved. Trimming removed 2 bases from V and 0 bases from J, with 9 bases in between. The CDR3 extends over 15 amino acids. Germline V lookup: CDR1 SGDLS, CDR2 YYNGEE. The CDR3 sequence is CASSVGEGSGNTIYF. CDR3 bases: TGTGCCAGCAGCGTCGGGGAGGGCTCTGGAAACACCATATATTTT.

This chain links TRBV3-1 (or the pseudogene TRBV3-2) with TRBJ1-1; no clear D. The CDR3 is 10 amino acids. Germline loops: CDR1 LGHDT, CDR2 YNNKEL (reference sequence). The CDR3 here is CDGGNTEAFF. The CDR3, as DNA: TGTGACGGTGGGAACACTGAAGCTTTCTTT.

This chain links TRBV7-8 with TRBJ2-5, with 8 bases that match TRBD2. Germline CDR1 reads SGHVS; CDR2 reads FQNEAQ. The CDR3 spans 16 residues. V lost 5 bases to trimming and J lost 1 base; unmatched junction nucleotides: 9. This CDR3 is CASSPAGGGSQETQYF. In nucleotides, the CDR3 is TGTGCCAGCAGCCCCGCCGGGGGGGGGTCCCAAGAGACCCAGTACTTC.

The chain uses TRBV5-8 and TRBJ1-5, with a weak D call TRBD1 (5 bases). This CDR3 spans 15 amino acids. V lost 5 bases, J lost 4 bases, and 16 bases lay in between. Looked up from germline, CDR1 is SGHTS and CDR2 is YDEGEE. CDR3 region: CASRRSGTANQPQHF. The CDR3 nucleotides read TGTGCCAGCAGACGATCCGGGACCGCAAATCAGCCCCAGCATTTT. Complete variable domain (other parts from reference TRBV5-8 and TRBJ1-5): EAGVTQSPTHLIKTRGQQATLRCSPISGHTSVYWYQQALGLGLQFLLWYDEGEERNRGNFPPRFSGRQFPNYSSELNVNALELEDSALYLCASRRSGTANQPQHFGDGTRLSIL.

The V and J genes are TRBV28 and TRBJ1-5, with D maybe TRBD1 (6 bases). The ends were cut back, 6 bases at V and 3 bases at J, with 12 bases in the middle. The V gene's germline CDR1 is MDHEN and CDR2 SYDVKM. The CDR3 has 14 residues. CDR3 sequence reads: CASSPDRINQPQHF. The CDR3 DNA sequence: TGTGCCAGCAGCCCTGACAGGATCAATCAGCCCCAGCATTTT.

This chain uses TRBV6-1 with TRBJ1-5; D is ambiguous. The germline V gene has CDR1 MNHNS and CDR2 SASEGT. The CDR3 totals 15 residues. V lost 1 base and J 4 bases, leaving 11 bases between the germline ends. This CDR3 reads CASSEEGIGNQPQHF. In DNA form, the CDR3 reads TGTGCCAGCAGTGAAGAAGGGATTGGGAATCAGCCCCAGCATTTT.

This clone was counted once. V gene TRBV7-8 combines with J gene TRBJ2-4; possibly TRBD2 for D (5 bases). Trimming removed 1 base from V and 10 bases from J, with 8 bases in between. The CDR3 runs to 12 residues. Germline assignment: CDR1 SGHVS and CDR2 FQNEAQ. CDR3 DNA sequence: TGTGCCAGCAGCTTAGGTTCGGGAATTCAGTACTTC. It encodes CASSLGSGIQYF.

The genes are TRBV12-3 or TRBV12-4 and TRBJ2-2; D is uncertain. V was clipped by 2 bases and J by 5 bases, with 6 bases between them. The length of the CDR3 is 13 residues. CDR3 amino acids: CASSLIETGELFF. For the CDR3, the DNA is TGTGCCAGCAGTTTAATAGAAACCGGGGAGCTGTTTTTT.

This clone was found once. This chain joins TRBV7-8 and TRBJ1-1, with TRBD1 identical over 9 bases. The V gene end was trimmed by 5 bases and the J gene end by 5 bases; junction bases not matched to a gene: 9. The CDR3 contains 15 residues. Germline-derived CDR1 and CDR2 are SGHVS and FQNEAQ. This CDR3 is CASSSNRGRTTEAFF. Written as DNA, the CDR3 is TGTGCCAGCAGCAGCAACAGGGGGCGCACAACTGAAGCTTTCTTT.

This rearrangement joins TRBV7-3 to TRBJ1-1; D unclear. Germline CDR1 and CDR2: SGHTA and FQGTGA. The V end was cut by 5 bases, the J end by 1 base, with 8 bases between. The CDR3 runs to 13 residues. The DNA for the CDR3 is TGTGCCAGCAGCCCTACGGGGAACACTGAAGCTTTCTTT. It codes for CASSPTGNTEAFF.